These 30 T cell receptor beta chains share one sample of origin, sequenced in a study of tissue T cells after allogeneic stem cell transplantation. The repertoire was sequenced with immunoSEQ multiplex PCR; TCRdb's copy has only in-frame clones and lacks some. Counted here are some 25,000 clones, around 90% occurring once; the ten biggest clones make up approximately 2%. Sequencing was performed on blood, taken before transplantation. These TCRs come from an older male donor who later had graft-versus-host disease after an allogeneic stem cell transplant.

This sequence joins TRBV2 and TRBJ2-7; D possibly corresponds to TRBD1 (6 bases). The V end was cut by 5 bases, the J end by 4 bases, with 12 bases between. The germline V gene has CDR1 SNHLY and CDR2 FYNNEI. CDR3 length: 13 amino acids. The DNA of the CDR3 is TGTGCCAGCAGTATGGACAGAGAGTACGAGCAGTACTTC. Translated: CASSMDREYEQYF.

The chain links TRBV3-1 (or the pseudogene TRBV3-2) to TRBJ2-5; possibly TRBD2 for D (6 bases). V dropped 7 bases and J dropped 5 bases, with 11 bases sitting between them. From germline, CDR1 is LGHDT and CDR2 YNNKEL (reference sequence). The CDR3 runs to 12 residues. In DNA form, the CDR3 reads TGTGCCAGCACCACGAGCGGGGAGACCCAGTACTTC. Translating gives CASTTSGETQYF.

The chain recombines TRBV5-1 with TRBJ2-7; the D gene is possibly TRBD2 (6 bases). The V gene lost 2 bases and the J gene lost 3 bases, with 21 bases spanning the gap. The CDR3 runs 17 residues. Germline CDR1 is SGHRS and CDR2 is YFSETQ. In DNA form, the CDR3 reads TGCGCCAGCAGCTTACTAGCCCGGGCTAGGGTAATCTACGAGCAGTACTTC. Translation: CASSLLARARVIYEQYF. Combining the CDR3 with reference TRBV5-1 and TRBJ2-7 gives the whole variable domain KAGVTQTPRYLIKTRGQQVTLSCSPISGHRSVSWYQQTPGQGLQFLFEYFSETQRNKGNFPGRFSGRQFSNSRSEMNVSTLELGDSALYLCASSLLARARVIYEQYFGPGTRLTVT.

This clone was recorded once. The chain has TRBV7-2 and TRBJ1-4; perhaps TRBD1 as D (5 bases). The CDR3 contains 18 residues. V gave up 5 bases and J gave up 0 bases, with 19 bases separating them. Germline values: CDR1 SGHTA, CDR2 FQGNSA. In nucleotides, the CDR3 is TGTGCCAGCAGCCCGGCAGCGGGTACAGGCCCAACTAATGAAAAACTGTTTTTT. Translation gives CASSPAAGTGPTNEKLFF.

The chain employs TRBV7-9 and TRBJ2-3; 13 bases agree with TRBD2. Trimming took 8 bases from V and 6 from J; bases not matched to a gene: 8. Germline loops: CDR1 SEHNR, CDR2 FQNEAQ (reference sequence). This CDR3 spans 15 amino acids. The CDR3 sequence: CASRTSGGSVDTQYF. CDR3 nucleotides: TGTGCCAGCCGGACTAGCGGGGGCTCTGTGGATACGCAGTATTTT.

The chain is built from TRBV6-6 and TRBJ2-3; D could derive from TRBD1 or TRBD2 (5 bases each). The CDR3 extends over 14 amino acids. Germline assignment: CDR1 MNHNY and CDR2 SVGAGI (reference sequence). Trimming removed 5 bases from V and 0 bases from J, with 9 bases in between. The CDR3 loop reads CASSLRDSTDTQYF. The CDR3 region has the DNA TGTGCCAGCAGTCTCCGGGACAGCACAGATACGCAGTATTTT.

The genes are TRBV5-4 and TRBJ2-2; D is unresolved. Germline V CDR1 and CDR2: SGHNT, YYREEE (reference sequence). The CDR3 covers 13 residues. V dropped 3 bases and J dropped 3 bases, with 6 bases sitting between them. DNA for the CDR3: TGTGCCAGCAGCTCTGGGGACACCGGGGAGCTGTTTTTT. It encodes CASSSGDTGELFF.

This sequence joins TRBV7-7 and TRBJ2-5, with a possible D match to TRBD2 (6 bases). This CDR3 comprises 14 residues. The germline gives CDR1 SSHAT, CDR2 FNYEAQ (reference sequence). The V end was cut by 1 base, the J end by 4 bases, with 10 bases between. CDR3 in amino acids: CASSLGQRAETQYF. The CDR3 nucleotides are TGTGCCAGCAGCTTAGGTCAGCGGGCAGAGACCCAGTACTTC.

In this sample, this clone turned up once. The rearrangement joins TRBV9 to TRBJ1-4; D not resolved. The germline V gene has CDR1 SGDLS and CDR2 YYNGEE. The CDR3 is 15 amino acids. The V gene lost 0 bases and the J gene lost 10 bases, with 16 bases spanning the gap. CDR3 residues: CASSVEGISAGKLFF. The CDR3, as DNA: TGTGCCAGCAGCGTAGAAGGAATCTCTGCTGGAAAACTGTTTTTT.

V and J are TRBV18 and TRBJ1-1; D is possibly TRBD1 (5 bases). The V end lost 3 bases, the J end lost 3 bases, and 8 bases lay between the germline ends. The CDR3 length is 13 residues. CDR1 is KGHSH, CDR2 LQKENI, per germline. The CDR3 here is CASSPQGYTEAFF. The CDR3 nucleotides are TGTGCCAGCTCACCGCAGGGATACACTGAAGCTTTCTTT.

This clone was found a few times. The gene calls are TRBV3-1 (or the pseudogene TRBV3-2) and TRBJ1-1; D is unclear. The CDR3 extends over 13 amino acids. The V gene's germline CDR1 is LGHDT and CDR2 YNNKEL (reference sequence). Trimming removed 4 bases at V and 1 base at J, with 7 bases between. For the CDR3, the DNA is TGTGCCAGCAGCCCTCCCCCGAACACTGAAGCTTTCTTT. Translating it yields CASSPPPNTEAFF.

The V and J genes are TRBV27 and TRBJ1-1; perhaps TRBD1 as D (6 bases). V dropped 2 bases and J dropped 5 bases, with 12 bases sitting between them. This CDR3 region has 14 residues. The germline V gene encodes CDR1 MNHEY and CDR2 SMNVEV (reference sequence). The CDR3 nucleotides read TGTGCCAGCAGTTTAGTGGGGGCTAATACTGAAGCTTTCTTT. Translated, it gives CASSLVGANTEAFF.

This clone was detected only once. In DNA form, the CDR3 reads TGTGCCAGCAGGTCGGGACGGGAGACCCAGTACTTC. Its translation: CASRSGRETQYF. The chain carries TRBV28 and TRBJ2-5, with D possibly being TRBD1 or TRBD2 (5 bases each). Per the germline V gene, CDR1 is MDHEN and CDR2 is SYDVKM. This CDR3 spans 12 amino acids. The V gene lost 6 bases and the J gene lost 5 bases, with 10 bases spanning the gap.

The CDR3 loop reads CASSPTGGGETQYF. The CDR3 bases are TGTGCCAGCAGTCCGACAGGGGGCGGAGAGACCCAGTACTTC. This rearrangement joins TRBV2 to TRBJ2-5; TRBD1 aligns across 10 bases. The ends lost 5 bases at V and 4 bases at J; junction bases unmatched: 4. The CDR3 sequence is 14 residues long. The germline gives CDR1 SNHLY, CDR2 FYNNEI. The variable domain in full, completed from reference TRBV2 and TRBJ2-5, reads EPEVTQTPSHQVTQMGQEVILRCVPISNHLYFYWYRQILGQKVEFLVSFYNNEISEKSEIFDDQFSVERPDGSNFTLKIRSTKLEDSAMYFCASSPTGGGETQYFGPGTRLLVL.

The rearrangement joins TRBV9 to TRBJ2-5, with TRBD2 matching 7 bases. V lost 0 bases and J lost 4; bases outside the gene matches: 6. The CDR3 spans 15 residues. CDR1 SGDLS and CDR2 YYNGEE come from the germline V gene. The CDR3 coding sequence is TGTGCCAGCAGCGTAGGGGGAGGGCCGGGAGAGACCCAGTACTTC. Protein: CASSVGGGPGETQYF.

V gene TRBV19 combines with J gene TRBJ1-4, with unresolved D. This CDR3 contains 14 residues. V lost 3 bases and J lost 2, with 7 bases in between. Looked up from germline, CDR1 is LNHDA and CDR2 is SQIVND (reference sequence). The CDR3 spells CASSMGGTNEKLFF. CDR3 sequence (DNA): TGTGCCAGTAGTATGGGAGGGACTAATGAAAAACTGTTTTTT.

The rearrangement uses TRBV9 and TRBJ2-7; 9 nucleotides line up with TRBD1. CDR1 and CDR2 from the germline V gene are SGDLS and YYNGEE. Trimming at V came to 3 bases and at J to 4 bases, leaving 8 bases not matched to a gene. This CDR3 has 15 residues. CDR3 bases: TGTGCCAGCAGCGAAGGGACAGGGCTCCAATACGAGCAGTACTTC. Amino acid sequence: CASSEGTGLQYEQYF.

The chain employs TRBV14 and TRBJ1-3; D uncertain. The CDR3 extends over 12 amino acids. Trimming took 1 base from V and 2 from J, leaving 0 bases between them. CDR1 and CDR2 (germline): SGHDN, FVKESK. CDR3 sequence: CASSQAGNTIYF. The CDR3 DNA is TGTGCCAGCAGCCAAGCTGGAAACACCATATATTTT.

This chain joins TRBV3-1 (or the pseudogene TRBV3-2) and TRBJ2-1; 11 bases fit TRBD2. V was pared by 5 bases and J by 2 bases, with 2 bases of the junction left unmatched. The CDR3 is made up of 15 amino acids. The germline V gene has CDR1 LGHDT and CDR2 YNNKEL (reference sequence). The CDR3 DNA follows: TGTGCCAGCAGCGAGACTAGCGGGGCCTACAATGAGCAGTTCTTC. It translates to CASSETSGAYNEQFF.

The chain carries TRBV6-5 and TRBJ1-5; 8 bases align to TRBD1. This CDR3 region has 15 residues. Per the germline V gene, CDR1 is MNHEY and CDR2 is SVGAGI. V lost 6 bases and J lost 6; bases outside the gene matches: 10. The DNA of the CDR3 is TGTGCCAGCAGCAGAGGGACAGGTGGAAGTCAGCCCCAGCATTTT. Protein: CASSRGTGGSQPQHF.

This chain links TRBV21-1 with TRBJ1-2; the D call of TRBD1 is as the table states it, not checked on the DNA. TRBV21-1 is annotated as a pseudogene. CDR3 length: 19 amino acids. The CDR3 loop reads CASSSSPDPGGRFSYGYTF. The CDR3 region has the DNA TGTGCCAGCAGCAGTTCCCCCGACCCAGGGGGCAGATTTAGCTATGGCTACACCTTC.

V usage is TRBV7-2 and J usage is TRBJ1-2, with D unresolved. Germline CDR1 is SGHTA and CDR2 is FQGNSA. The V and J ends lost 5 bases and 3 bases respectively, with 10 bases between them. There are 13 residues in the CDR3. As DNA, the CDR3 is TGTGCCAGCAGCGCCGGGCACTACTATGGCTACACCTTC. As protein: CASSAGHYYGYTF.

The chain links TRBV27 to TRBJ2-1, with D perhaps assigned TRBD1 or TRBD2 (5 bases each). Germline V lookup: CDR1 MNHEY, CDR2 SMNVEV (reference sequence). Trimming took 5 bases from V and 4 from J, leaving 12 bases between them. The CDR3 spans 14 residues. This chain's CDR3 is CASSEGNLYNEQFF. For the CDR3, the DNA is TGTGCCAGCAGTGAGGGGAACTTATACAATGAGCAGTTCTTC.

This sequence joins TRBV7-9 and TRBJ2-1; 7 bases are a match to TRBD2. Germline values: CDR1 SEHNR, CDR2 FQNEAQ (reference sequence). The trim removed 2 bases at V and 3 bases at J, leaving 13 bases unmatched. The CDR3 consists of 18 residues. In nucleotides, the CDR3 is TGTGCCAGCAGCTTACTGGGGATAGCGGGCGGGAACTACAATGAGCAGTTCTTC. Translation gives CASSLLGIAGGNYNEQFF.

V is TRBV6-5 and J is TRBJ1-2; 8 bases are a match to TRBD1. The CDR3 is 12 amino acids. Germline CDR1 and CDR2: MNHEY and SVGAGI. The J segment lost 8 bases and the V segment lost 7 bases, leaving 6 bases of the junction unmatched. The CDR3 sequence: CASIGQGAGYTF. Here the CDR3 DNA reads TGTGCCAGCATCGGACAGGGTGCCGGCTACACCTTC.

The chain has TRBV6-2 or TRBV6-3 and TRBJ2-7, with 7 bases lining up with TRBD1. CDR1 and CDR2 (germline): MNHEY, SVGEGT. The V and J ends lost 5 bases and 5 bases, in that order; junction bases with no gene match: 12. The CDR3 is 15 residues long. In DNA form, the CDR3 reads TGTGCCAGCAGTGGAACTGGACAGGAATTGAACGAGCAGTACTTC. Its protein product is CASSGTGQELNEQYF.

The J gene is TRBJ2-5, the V gene TRBV11-2, with 15 bases that match TRBD2. Germline V gene data show CDR1 as SGHAT and CDR2 as FQNNGV. CDR3 length: 15 residues. Trimming cost V 5 bases and J 13 bases; bases outside gene matches: 11. The CDR3 DNA follows: TGTGCCAGCAGCGACGGGACTAGCGGGAGGAGACGTCGGTACTTC. This encodes CASSDGTSGRRRRYF. The entire variable domain, with the rest obtained from reference TRBV11-2 and TRBJ2-5, is as follows: EAGVAQSPRYKIIEKRQSVAFWCNPISGHATLYWYQQILGQGPKLLIQFQNNGVVDDSQLPKDRFSAERLKGVDSTLKIQPAKLEDSAVYLCASSDGTSGRRRRYFGPGTRLLVL.

The chain carries TRBV2 and TRBJ2-2; 7 nucleotides agree with TRBD1. Germline V gene lookup returns CDR1 SNHLY and CDR2 FYNNEI. V lost 5 bases to trimming and J lost 3 bases; unmatched junction nucleotides: 12. The CDR3 sequence is 17 residues long. The CDR3 DNA reads as TGTGCCAGCAGTCCTAGCAACAGGGGAACCTACACCGGGGAGCTGTTTTTT. Its protein is CASSPSNRGTYTGELFF.

The chain uses TRBV5-5 and TRBJ1-3; no definite D call. Looked up from germline, CDR1 is SGHKS and CDR2 is YYEKEE (reference sequence). Trimming shortened V by 2 bases and J by 4 bases, and 10 bases separated the two germline ends. CDR3 length equals 14 residues. The CDR3 DNA sequence: TGTGCCAGCAGCTTAAGGCAGGAAGGAAACACCATATATTTT. It is translated as CASSLRQEGNTIYF. The full variable domain, its missing parts supplied by reference TRBV5-5 and TRBJ1-3, is DAGVTQSPTHLIKTRGQQVTLRCSPISGHKSVSWYQQVLGQGPQFIFQYYEKEERGRGNFPDRFSARQFPNYSSELNVNALLLGDSALYLCASSLRQEGNTIYFGEGSWLTVV.

The rearrangement links TRBV12-5 to TRBJ2-7; D might be TRBD1 (5 bases). CDR3 size: 14 residues. Per the germline V gene, CDR1 is LGHNT and CDR2 is FRNRAP. With 2 bases removed from V and 4 bases from J, the gap between germline ends came to 12 bases. This chain's CDR3 is CASGLIGVTYEQYF. The CDR3 DNA follows: TGTGCTAGTGGTTTGATAGGGGTGACGTACGAGCAGTACTTC. Variable domain in full (rest from reference TRBV12-5 and TRBJ2-7): DARVTQTPRHKVTEMGQEVTMRCQPILGHNTVFWYRQTMMQGLELLAYFRNRAPLDDSGMPKDRFSAEMPDATLATLKIQPSEPRDSAVYFCASGLIGVTYEQYFGPGTRLTVT.